This T cell receptor (beta chain) was documented in a study of tumor-infiltrating lymphocytes in primary liver carcinoma (dated by TCRdb to 2016 to 2017). A note on the overall study: Between late 2015 and early 2016, about five patients in China with histopathologically diagnosed primary liver carcinoma had surgical resection. Of the five patients (three men and two women, aged 30 to 69 years), four had hepatocellular carcinoma and one had combined HCC and intrahepatic cholangiocarcinoma. Tumors of the five patients were stage T1-T3 N0M0 with maximum diameters of roughly 4.2 to 11 cm. Samples yielded roughly 3.65 to 7.13 million productive TCRbeta reads; read depth did not differ significantly between tissue types. TCRbeta repertoire sequencing, expression microarrays and whole-exome sequencing were combined in the study across five regions of each liver tumor, with adjacent normal tissue and blood also included. A total of some 35 specimens from 5 patients went through TCRbeta repertoire sequencing, namely 25 tumor regions, 5 adjacent noncancerous liver tissues and 5 peripheral blood samples. High reproducibility was observed for the technical replicate repertoires, with mean shared-clone rates roughly 0.92 and correlation coefficients above 0.95. Findings and caveats that apply to the study as a whole: Only a few patients were included in the study, and the authors note that the findings should be validated in a larger study. Consistent with antigen-driven expansion, pairs of tumor regions showed higher repertoire overlap (mean roughly 35%) than either tumor-adjacent pairs (approximately 17%) or tumor-blood pairs (around 14%). Because sequencing covered only the TCR beta chain and unpaired alpha chains were not captured, true repertoire diversity is likely underestimated. Because the samples were bulk and unsorted, CD4+ and CD8+ T cell repertoires could not be compared. The top 250 clones accounted for a significantly greater share of the repertoire in tumors than in blood (p = 0.039).

TCRbeta-specific cDNA was reverse-transcribed from 500 ng total RNA using a constant-region primer and ProtoScript II reverse transcriptase. Three nested multiplex PCR rounds, following a slightly modified ARM-PCR procedure, were used to build the TCRbeta libraries. The first two PCR rounds used multiplex TRBV1-TRBV30 forward primers with a Cbeta reverse primer, each for 10 to 11 cycles. Sample barcodes and Illumina adapters were attached in a final 25-cycle PCR using Deep VentR polymerase. Amplicons of 200-500 bp were gel-purified with a QIAquick gel extraction kit before sequencing. TCRbeta amplicons were sequenced on an Illumina HiSeq 2500 with 250-bp paired-end reads. As for how the authors treated the data: Quality trimming of reads was performed with Trimmomatic v0.33, and paired reads were merged with FLASH v1.2.11 so that full CDR3 sequences could be recovered. V, D and J germline segments were assigned to the rearranged TCRbeta sequences by MiGEC v1.2.1b. Clonotype statistics and Shannon-Wiener diversity indices were calculated with VDJtools v1.0.0. To reduce sampling bias, subsequent analyses other than the diversity analysis used only the 250 most abundant clonotypes in each sample. TCRdb took the public reads, trimmed them with fastp at Q25, ran MiXCR for clone calling and kept in-frame beta chains. One record per CDR3 amino acid sequence lists the most common genes and DNA. V and J calls and clone size were set by TCRdb, not the authors. In all, the sample holds a few hundred thousand distinct CDR3 sequences, and nearly 60% of those were seen once. Over 15% of the sample is held by the ten biggest clonotypes.

This clonotype was detected ten times or more. Its antigen remains undetermined. A much larger clone is a single base away; this may be a read error. CDR1 and CDR2 are drawn from the germline V gene: SGHNT, YENEEA. Including the terminal cysteine and phenylalanine, the CDR3 comprises 14 residues. The entry retains the CDR3 DNA only, 42 bases that are in frame from base 1. Blood RNA was extracted from unsorted whole blood using TRIzol reagent, and germline DNA was obtained with the DNeasy Blood & Tissue kit. Patients had chronic HBV infection and were treatment-naive at sampling. Before surgery, four milliliters of peripheral blood were drawn into K2EDTA tubes.

The receptor chain draws on TRBV11-3 and TRBJ2-1, with 8 bases matching TRBD1. Sequences were obtained from peripheral blood. The TCR was taken from a woman aged 25 to 45 with primary liver carcinoma and hepatitis B virus infection. CDR3 reads: CASSSRDRYNEQLF. The nucleotide sequence reads TGTGCCAGCAGCTCCCGGGACAGGTACAATGAGCAGCTCTTC. Extended through the reference TRBV11-3 and TRBJ2-1 proteins, this CDR3 yields the full variable domain: EAGVVQSPRYKIIEKKQPVAFWCNPISGHNTLYWYLQNLGQGPELLIRYENEEAVDDSQLPKDRFSAERLKGVDSTLKIQPAELGDSAVYLCASSSRDRYNEQLFGPGTRLTVL.